In its sample, the clone carrying this TCR beta chain was seen many times. The antigen is unknown. With the read ending 3 residues before the CDR3 end, the germline J gene is used to fill in that end. Germline V gene lookup returns CDR1 SQVTM and CDR2 ANQGSEA. This CDR3 has 13 residues. V lost 0 bases and J lost 7, with 10 bases in between. The data derive from a study of T cell clonality in common variable immunodeficiency. Whole-study results and caveats: Reportedly, TCR beta sequences from common variable immunodeficiency showed fewer deletions and N-nucleotide insertions. Compared with controls, CVID subjects had fewer shared TCRbeta clones. TCRbeta clonality was increased in CVID versus healthy controls.

Equal genomic DNA amounts from CVID and control samples were sequenced. TCRdb keeps only in-frame clones here, not all; method: immunoSEQ multiplex PCR. Observed are more than 55,000 clones, no singletons, with the top ten taking about 1.5%. This chain uses TRBV29-1 with TRBJ2-1; D is uncertain. Sequences were obtained from peripheral blood mononuclear cells. This clonotype was obtained from a person between 18 and 69 years old in good health. The sequenced CDR3 bases are TGCAGCGTTGAAGACGCCTACTGGAATGAG. It translates to CSVEDAYWNE. The whole CDR3 is CSVEDAYWNEQFF.